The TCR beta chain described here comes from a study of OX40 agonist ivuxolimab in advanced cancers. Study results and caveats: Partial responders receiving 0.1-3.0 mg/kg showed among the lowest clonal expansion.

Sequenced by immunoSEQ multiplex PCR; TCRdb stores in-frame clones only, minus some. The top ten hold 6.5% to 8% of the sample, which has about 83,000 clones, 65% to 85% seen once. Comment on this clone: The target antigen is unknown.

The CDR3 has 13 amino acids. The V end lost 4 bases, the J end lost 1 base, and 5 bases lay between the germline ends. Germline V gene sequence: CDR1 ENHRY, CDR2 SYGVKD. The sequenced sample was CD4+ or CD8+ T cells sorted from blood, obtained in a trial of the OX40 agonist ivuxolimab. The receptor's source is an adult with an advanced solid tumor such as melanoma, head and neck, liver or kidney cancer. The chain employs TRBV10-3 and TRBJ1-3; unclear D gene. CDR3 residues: CAISGESGNTIYF. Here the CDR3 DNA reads TGTGCCATCAGTGGGGAATCTGGAAACACCATATATTTT.